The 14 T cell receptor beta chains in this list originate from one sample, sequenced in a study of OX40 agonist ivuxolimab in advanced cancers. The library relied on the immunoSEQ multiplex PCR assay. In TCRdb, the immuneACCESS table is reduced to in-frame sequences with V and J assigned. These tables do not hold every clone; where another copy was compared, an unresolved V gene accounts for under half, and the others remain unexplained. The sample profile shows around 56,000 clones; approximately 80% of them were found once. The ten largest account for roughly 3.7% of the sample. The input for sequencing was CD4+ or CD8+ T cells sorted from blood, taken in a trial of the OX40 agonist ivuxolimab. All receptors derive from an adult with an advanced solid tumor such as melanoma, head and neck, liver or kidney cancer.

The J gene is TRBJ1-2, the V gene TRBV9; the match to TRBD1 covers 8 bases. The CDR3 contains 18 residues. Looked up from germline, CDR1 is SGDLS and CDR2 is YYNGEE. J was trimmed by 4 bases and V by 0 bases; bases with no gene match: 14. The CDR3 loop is CASSVVAEDRVGIYGYTF. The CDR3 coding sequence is TGTGCCAGCAGCGTAGTAGCGGAGGACAGGGTTGGGATCTATGGCTACACCTTC. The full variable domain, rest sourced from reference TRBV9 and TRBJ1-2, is DSGVTQTPKHLITATGQRVTLRCSPRSGDLSVYWYQQSLDQGLQFLIQYYNGEERAKGNILERFSAQQFPDLHSELNLSSLELGDSALYFCASSVVAEDRVGIYGYTFGSGTRLTVV.

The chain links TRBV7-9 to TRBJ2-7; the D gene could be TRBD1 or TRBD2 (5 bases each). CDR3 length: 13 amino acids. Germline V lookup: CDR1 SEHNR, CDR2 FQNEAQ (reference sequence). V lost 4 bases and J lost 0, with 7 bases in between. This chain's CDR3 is CASSYGTSYEQYF. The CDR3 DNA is TGTGCCAGCAGCTACGGGACCTCCTACGAGCAGTACTTC.

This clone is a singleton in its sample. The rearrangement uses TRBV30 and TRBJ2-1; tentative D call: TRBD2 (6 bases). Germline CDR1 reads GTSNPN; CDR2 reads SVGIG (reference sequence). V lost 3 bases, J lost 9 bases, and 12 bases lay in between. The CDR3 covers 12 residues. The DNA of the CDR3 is TGTGCCTGGAGCCGGAGGGTGGGTGAGCAGTTCTTC. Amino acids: CAWSRRVGEQFF.

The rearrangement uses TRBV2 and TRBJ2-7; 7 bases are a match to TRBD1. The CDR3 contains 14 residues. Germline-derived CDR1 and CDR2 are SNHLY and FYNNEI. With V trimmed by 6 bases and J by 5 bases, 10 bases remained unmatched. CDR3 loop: CASSLNRGSDEQYF. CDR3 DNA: TGTGCCAGCAGCCTCAACAGGGGTTCGGACGAGCAGTACTTC.

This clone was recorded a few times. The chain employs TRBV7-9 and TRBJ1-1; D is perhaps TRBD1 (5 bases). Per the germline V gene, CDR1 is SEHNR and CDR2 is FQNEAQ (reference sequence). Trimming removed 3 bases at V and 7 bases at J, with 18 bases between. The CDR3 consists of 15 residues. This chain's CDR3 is CASSLGRTPRVEAFF. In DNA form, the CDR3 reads TGTGCCAGCAGCTTGGGGAGGACTCCCAGGGTTGAAGCTTTCTTT.

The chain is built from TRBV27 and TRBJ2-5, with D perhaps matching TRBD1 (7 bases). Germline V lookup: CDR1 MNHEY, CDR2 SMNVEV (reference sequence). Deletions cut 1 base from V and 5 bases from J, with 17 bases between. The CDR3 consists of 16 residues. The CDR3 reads CASSLWRGQVGETQYF. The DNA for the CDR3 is TGTGCCAGCAGTTTATGGAGGGGGCAGGTTGGGGAGACCCAGTACTTC.

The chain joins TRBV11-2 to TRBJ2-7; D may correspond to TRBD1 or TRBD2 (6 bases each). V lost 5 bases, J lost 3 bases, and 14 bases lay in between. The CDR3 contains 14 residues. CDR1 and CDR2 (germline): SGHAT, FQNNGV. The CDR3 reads CASSPPGAFYEQYF. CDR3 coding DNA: TGTGCCAGCAGCCCCCCGGGGGCTTTCTACGAGCAGTACTTC.

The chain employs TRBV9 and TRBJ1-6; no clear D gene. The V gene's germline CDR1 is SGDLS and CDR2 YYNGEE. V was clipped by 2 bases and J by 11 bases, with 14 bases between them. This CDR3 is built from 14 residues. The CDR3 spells CASSVRREGTPLHF. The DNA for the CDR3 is TGTGCCAGCAGCGTCCGGAGGGAGGGCACACCCCTCCACTTT.

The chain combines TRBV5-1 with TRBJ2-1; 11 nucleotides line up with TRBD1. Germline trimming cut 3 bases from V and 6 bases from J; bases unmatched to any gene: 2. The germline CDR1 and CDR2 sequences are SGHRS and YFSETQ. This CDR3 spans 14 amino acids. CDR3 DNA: TGCGCCAGCAGCTCGGGACAGGGGGTCAATGAGCAGTTCTTC. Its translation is CASSSGQGVNEQFF. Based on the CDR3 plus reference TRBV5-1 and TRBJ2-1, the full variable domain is KAGVTQTPRYLIKTRGQQVTLSCSPISGHRSVSWYQQTPGQGLQFLFEYFSETQRNKGNFPGRFSGRQFSNSRSEMNVSTLELGDSALYLCASSSGQGVNEQFFGPGTRLTVL.

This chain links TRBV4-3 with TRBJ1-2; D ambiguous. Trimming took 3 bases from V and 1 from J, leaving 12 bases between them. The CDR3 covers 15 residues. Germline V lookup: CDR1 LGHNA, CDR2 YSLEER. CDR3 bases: TGCGCCAGCAGCCAGGAGTACCTAAATAACTATGGCTACACCTTC. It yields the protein CASSQEYLNNYGYTF.

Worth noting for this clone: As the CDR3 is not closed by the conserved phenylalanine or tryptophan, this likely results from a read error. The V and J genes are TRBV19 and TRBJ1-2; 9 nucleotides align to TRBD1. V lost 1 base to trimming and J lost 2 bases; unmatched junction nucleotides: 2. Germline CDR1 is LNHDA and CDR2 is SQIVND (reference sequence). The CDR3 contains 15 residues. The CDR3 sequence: CASSIVGQGNYGYTL. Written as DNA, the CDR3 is TGTGCCAGTAGTATAGTTGGACAGGGGAACTATGGCTACACCCTC.

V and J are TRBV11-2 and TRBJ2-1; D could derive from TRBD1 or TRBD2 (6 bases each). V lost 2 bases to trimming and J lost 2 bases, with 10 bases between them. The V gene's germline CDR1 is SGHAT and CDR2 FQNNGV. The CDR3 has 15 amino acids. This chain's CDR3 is CASSLSGEAYNEQFF. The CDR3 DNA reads TGTGCCAGCAGCTTATCAGGGGAGGCCTACAATGAGCAGTTCTTC.

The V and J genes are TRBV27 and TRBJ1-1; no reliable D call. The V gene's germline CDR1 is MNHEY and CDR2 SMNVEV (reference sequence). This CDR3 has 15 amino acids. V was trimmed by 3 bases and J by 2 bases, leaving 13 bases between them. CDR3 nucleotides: TGTGCCAGCAGTTTCTCGGCAGTCCAAAACACTGAAGCTTTCTTT. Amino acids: CASSFSAVQNTEAFF.

The CDR3 DNA reads TGTGCCAGCAGTTTAGACAGTCAGCCCCAGCATTTT. Translation gives CASSLDSQPQHF. J is TRBJ1-5 and V is TRBV5-4; D perhaps matches TRBD1 (5 bases). This CDR3 is 12 amino acids long. Trimming shortened V by 5 bases and J by 6 bases, and 9 bases separated the two germline ends. Germline V gives CDR1 SGHNT, CDR2 YYREEE (reference sequence).